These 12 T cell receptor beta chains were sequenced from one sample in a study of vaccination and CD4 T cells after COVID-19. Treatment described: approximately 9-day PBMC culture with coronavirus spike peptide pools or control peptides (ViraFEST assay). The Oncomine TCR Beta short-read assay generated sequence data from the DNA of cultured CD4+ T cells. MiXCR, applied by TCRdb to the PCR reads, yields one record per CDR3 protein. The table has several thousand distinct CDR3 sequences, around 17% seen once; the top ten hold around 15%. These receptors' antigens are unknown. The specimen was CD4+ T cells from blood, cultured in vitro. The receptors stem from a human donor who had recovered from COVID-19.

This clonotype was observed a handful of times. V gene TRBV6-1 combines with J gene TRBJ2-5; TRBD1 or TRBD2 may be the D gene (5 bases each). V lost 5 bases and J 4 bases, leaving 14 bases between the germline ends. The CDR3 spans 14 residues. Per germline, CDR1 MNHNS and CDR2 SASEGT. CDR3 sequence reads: CASSPRDGLETQYF. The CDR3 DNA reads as TGTGCCAGCAGTCCTCGGGACGGATTAGAGACCCAGTACTTC.

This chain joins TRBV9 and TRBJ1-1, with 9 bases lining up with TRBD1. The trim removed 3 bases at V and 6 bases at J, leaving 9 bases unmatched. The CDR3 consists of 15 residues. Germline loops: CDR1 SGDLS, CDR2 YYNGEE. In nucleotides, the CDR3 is TGTGCCAGCAGCGAGGGGACAGGGCTAAACCCTGAAGCTTTCTTT. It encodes CASSEGTGLNPEAFF.

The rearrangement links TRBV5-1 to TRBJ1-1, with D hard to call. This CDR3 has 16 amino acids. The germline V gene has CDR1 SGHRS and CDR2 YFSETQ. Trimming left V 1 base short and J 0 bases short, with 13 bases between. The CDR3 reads CASSLTGNVMNTEAFF. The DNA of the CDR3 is TGCGCCAGCAGCTTGACCGGAAACGTAATGAACACTGAAGCTTTCTTT.

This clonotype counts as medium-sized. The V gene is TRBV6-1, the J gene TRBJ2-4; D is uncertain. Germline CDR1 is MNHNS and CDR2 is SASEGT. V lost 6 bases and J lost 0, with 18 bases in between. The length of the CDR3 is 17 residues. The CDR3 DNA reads TGTGCCAGCAGCCCCCTGTCCACTAACGCAGCCAAAAACATTCAGTACTTC. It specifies CASSPLSTNAAKNIQYF.

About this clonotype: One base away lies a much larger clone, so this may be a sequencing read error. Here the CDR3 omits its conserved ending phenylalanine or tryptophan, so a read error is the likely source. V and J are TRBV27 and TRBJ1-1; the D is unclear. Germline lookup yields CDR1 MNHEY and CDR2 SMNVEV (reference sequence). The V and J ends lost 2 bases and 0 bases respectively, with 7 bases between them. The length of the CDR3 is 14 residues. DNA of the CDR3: TGTGCCAGCAGTTTAGGCAACGTGAACACTGAAGCTTTCCTT. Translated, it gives CASSLGNVNTEAFL.

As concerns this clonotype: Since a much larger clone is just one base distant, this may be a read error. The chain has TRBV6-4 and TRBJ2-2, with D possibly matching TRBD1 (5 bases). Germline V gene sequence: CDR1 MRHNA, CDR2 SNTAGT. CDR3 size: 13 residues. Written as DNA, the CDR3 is TGTGCCAGCAGACCCGACAGTACCGAGGAGCTGTTTTTT. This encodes CASRPDSTEELFF.

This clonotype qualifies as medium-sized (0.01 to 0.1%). The CDR3 region has the DNA TGTGCCAGCAGTTTGGGACAGGGGAGCAATCAGCCCCAGCATTTT. It is translated as CASSLGQGSNQPQHF. This chain links TRBV27 with TRBJ1-5, with TRBD1 matching 10 bases. CDR3 size: 15 residues. Germline V gene data show CDR1 as MNHEY and CDR2 as SMNVEV (reference sequence). Trimming cost V 3 bases and J 1 base; bases outside gene matches: 0.

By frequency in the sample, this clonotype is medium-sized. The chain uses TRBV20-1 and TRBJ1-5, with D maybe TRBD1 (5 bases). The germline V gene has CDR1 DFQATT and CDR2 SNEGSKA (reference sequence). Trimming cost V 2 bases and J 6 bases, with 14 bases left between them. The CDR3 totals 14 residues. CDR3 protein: CSARMGPTSQPQHF. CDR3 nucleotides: TGCAGTGCTAGAATGGGACCGACGAGTCAGCCCCAGCATTTT.

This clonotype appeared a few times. CDR3 sequence reads: CASSQTRTGGAHYGYTF. Written as DNA, the CDR3 is TGTGCCAGCAGCCAAACGAGGACAGGGGGCGCCCACTATGGCTACACCTTC. V and J are TRBV3-1 and TRBJ1-2, with 11 bases lining up with TRBD1. The CDR3 contains 17 residues. The V gene's germline CDR1 is LGHDT and CDR2 YNNKEL (reference sequence). Trimming removed 2 bases from V and 3 bases from J; junction bases left unmatched: 8.

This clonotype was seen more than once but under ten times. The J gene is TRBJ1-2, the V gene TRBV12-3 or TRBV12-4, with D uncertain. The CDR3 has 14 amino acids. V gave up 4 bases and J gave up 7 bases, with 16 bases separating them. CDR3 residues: CASSSTAGRSGYTF. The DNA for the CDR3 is TGTGCCAGCAGTTCCACCGCAGGACGCTCTGGCTACACCTTC.

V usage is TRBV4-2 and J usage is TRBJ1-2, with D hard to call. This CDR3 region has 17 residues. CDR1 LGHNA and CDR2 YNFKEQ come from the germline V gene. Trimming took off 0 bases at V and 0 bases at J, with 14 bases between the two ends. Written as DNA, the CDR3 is TGTGCCAGCAGCCAAGATGAGGGCGCTAGTACTAACTATGGCTACACCTTC. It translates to CASSQDEGASTNYGYTF.

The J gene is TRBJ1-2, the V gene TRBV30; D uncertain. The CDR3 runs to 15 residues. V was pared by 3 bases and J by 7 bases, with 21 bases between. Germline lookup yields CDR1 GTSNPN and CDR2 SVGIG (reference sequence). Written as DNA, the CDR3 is TGTGCCTGGAGCGCGCTATCCCCGGCTCTACGTGGCTACACCTTC. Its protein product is CAWSALSPALRGYTF.